This T cell receptor (beta chain) was recovered during a study of cytomegalovirus exposure and HLA in healthy donors. General observations from the study: In vitro experiments confirmed that a few CMV-associated chains were specific for CMV antigens.

Here immunoSEQ multiplex PCR was the method, and the copy in TCRdb shows in-frame clones only, minus some. The sample has roughly 70,000 clones, around 97% seen once; the top ten hold about 1.5%. The CDR3 runs to 16 residues. In germline, CDR1 is MDHEN, CDR2 SYDVKM. With V trimmed by 6 bases and J by 4 bases, 7 bases remained unmatched. A note on this clone: Its antigen is still unknown.

Material for sequencing was PBMCs. The sequence came from a young woman in good health and CMV-seropositive. The J gene is TRBJ2-1, the V gene TRBV28, with 12 bases that match TRBD2. The CDR3 bases are TGTGCCAGCAGCATCCTAACTAGCGGGAGGTACAATGAGCAGTTCTTC. It translates to CASSILTSGRYNEQFF.